The next 30 T cell receptor beta chains were all read from a single sample in a study of TIL therapy for anti-PD-1-resistant metastatic lung cancer. The immunoSEQ assay was v3. Using immunoSEQ multiplex PCR, the repertoire was profiled, and TCRdb retains in-frame clones only, with some absent. The sample has some 10,000 clones; more than 70% are singletons. The time point is: pre-treatment sample, taken before nivolumab and TIL therapy. Tumor tissue came from excised metastases, mostly pleural nodules or supraclavicular lymph nodes. The sequencing here drew on tumor tissue, taken at baseline. The receptor source for this set is a person aged 25 to 79 with non-small cell lung cancer.

The chain combines TRBV5-1 with TRBJ2-2, with TRBD1 matching 8 bases. This CDR3 comprises 17 residues. CDR1 is SGHRS, CDR2 YFSETQ, per germline. J lost 3 bases, V lost 5 bases, and 12 bases had no gene match. The CDR3 DNA reads as TGCGCCAGCAGATTCGCACCAGGGGGCCGGGACACCGGGGAGCTGTTTTTT. It translates to CASRFAPGGRDTGELFF. Full variable domain (outside the CDR3, taken from reference TRBV5-1 and TRBJ2-2): KAGVTQTPRYLIKTRGQQVTLSCSPISGHRSVSWYQQTPGQGLQFLFEYFSETQRNKGNFPGRFSGRQFSNSRSEMNVSTLELGDSALYLCASRFAPGGRDTGELFFGEGSRLTVL.

The CDR3 spells CASSPLGPDEQYF. The CDR3 coding sequence is TGTGCCAGCTCACCACTTGGACCCGACGAGCAGTACTTC. This chain uses TRBV18 with TRBJ2-7; D uncertain. Germline V gene data show CDR1 as KGHSH and CDR2 as LQKENI. The CDR3 is 13 residues long. V lost 1 base and J 5 bases, leaving 9 bases between the germline ends.

This chain connects TRBV10-3 to TRBJ1-6; possible D gene TRBD1, 5 bases. The CDR3 has 13 amino acids. V was shortened by 3 bases and J by 6 bases, with 6 bases between the two germline ends. Germline V gene data show CDR1 as ENHRY and CDR2 as SYGVKD. CDR3 nucleotides: TGTGCCATCAGTGACAGGGTTAATTCACCCCTCCACTTT. Translated, it gives CAISDRVNSPLHF.

This chain uses TRBV7-2 with TRBJ1-1; D is ambiguous. From germline, CDR1 is SGHTA and CDR2 FQGNSA. CDR3 length equals 15 residues. Trimming removed 5 bases at V and 0 bases at J, with 13 bases between. CDR3 DNA: TGTGCCAGCAGCCTCCCGAACGGGATGAACACTGAAGCTTTCTTT. Translation: CASSLPNGMNTEAFF.

The rearrangement uses TRBV4-2 and TRBJ1-4, with 8 bases that match TRBD1. CDR3 length: 15 amino acids. V was clipped by 3 bases and J by 3 bases; unmatched bases: 3. From germline, CDR1 is LGHNA and CDR2 YNFKEQ. The CDR3 reads CASSQDREANEKLFF. The CDR3 nucleotides read TGTGCCAGCAGCCAGGACAGGGAGGCTAATGAAAAACTGTTTTTT.

This sequence joins TRBV18 and TRBJ1-1; D remains ambiguous. CDR1 is KGHSH and CDR2 is LQKENI in the germline V gene. This CDR3 has 13 amino acids. V dropped 4 bases and J dropped 3 bases, with 9 bases sitting between them. The CDR3 DNA reads TGTGCCAGCTCACTGAGACGGGACACTGAAGCTTTCTTT. Protein: CASSLRRDTEAFF.

This chain links TRBV6-1 with TRBJ1-6, with D maybe TRBD1 (6 bases). This CDR3 has 17 residues. The germline V gene encodes CDR1 MNHNS and CDR2 SASEGT. V lost 4 bases, J lost 4 bases, and 17 bases lay in between. CDR3: CASSGPRGREYNSPLHF. The DNA for the CDR3 is TGTGCCAGCAGTGGCCCGAGGGGGAGGGAGTATAATTCACCCCTCCACTTT.

This sequence joins TRBV30 and TRBJ2-7; 8 bases are a match to TRBD2. This CDR3 is 17 amino acids long. The V and J ends lost 3 bases and 3 bases, in that order; junction bases with no gene match: 16. Looked up from germline, CDR1 is GTSNPN and CDR2 is SVGIG (reference sequence). This CDR3 reads CAWRDPVDSGRVYEQYF. The DNA of the CDR3 is TGTGCCTGGAGGGACCCGGTGGACAGCGGGAGAGTCTACGAGCAGTACTTC.

This clone was seen just once. The chain combines TRBV30 with TRBJ1-6; D uncertain. Germline CDR1 GTSNPN, CDR2 SVGIG (reference sequence). This CDR3 is built from 14 residues. V shed 3 bases and J shed 8 bases, with 14 bases lying between them. The CDR3 bases are TGTGCCTGGAGGCCACAACGTTATGATTCACCCCTCCACTTT. Amino acids: CAWRPQRYDSPLHF. Full variable domain (rest looked up from reference TRBV30 and TRBJ1-6): SQTIHQWPATLVQPVGSPLSLECTVEGTSNPNLYWYRQAAGRGLQLLFYSVGIGQISSEVPQNLSASRPQDRQFILSSKKLLLSDSGFYLCAWRPQRYDSPLHFGNGTRLTVT.

The chain links TRBV27 to TRBJ2-3; the match to TRBD2 covers 12 bases. Unmatched junction bases numbered 0, after V lost 6 bases and J lost 5 bases. Germline assignment: CDR1 MNHEY and CDR2 SMNVEV (reference sequence). This CDR3 is 13 amino acids long. CDR3 loop: CASRLAGGDTQYF. CDR3 DNA sequence: TGTGCCAGCAGACTAGCGGGGGGAGATACGCAGTATTTT.

The chain carries TRBV28 and TRBJ1-3; maybe TRBD1 (5 bases). The CDR3 spans 12 residues. Germline V gene lookup returns CDR1 MDHEN and CDR2 SYDVKM. Trimming shortened V by 3 bases and J by 8 bases, and 8 bases separated the two germline ends. CDR3 sequence reads: CASSFGADTIYF. CDR3 sequence (DNA): TGTGCCAGCAGTTTCGGGGCAGACACCATATATTTT.

This rearrangement joins TRBV7-9 to TRBJ2-3, with 7 bases fitting TRBD1. Germline CDR1 and CDR2: SEHNR and FQNEAQ (reference sequence). CDR3 length equals 14 residues. Trimming took 6 bases from V and 4 from J; bases not matched to a gene: 7. The CDR3 reads CASRKGQWADTQYF. The CDR3 DNA follows: TGTGCCAGCAGAAAGGGACAGTGGGCAGATACGCAGTATTTT.

The chain recombines TRBV7-6 with TRBJ2-5; 7 positions agree with TRBD2. The tail of the sequence fits TRBJ2-7 better, so the J call may be wrong. The CDR3 sequence is 12 residues long. Germline values: CDR1 SGHVS, CDR2 FNYEAQ. CDR3 nucleotides: TGTGCCAGCAGCTCCTGGGGGGGCGAGCAGTACTTC. Encoded protein: CASSSWGGEQYF.

This sequence joins TRBV6-5 and TRBJ2-1; TRBD1 matches at 8 bases. Per the germline V gene, CDR1 is MNHEY and CDR2 is SVGAGI. V gave up 7 bases and J gave up 4 bases; unmatched junction bases: 9. This CDR3 region has 15 residues. CDR3 protein: CASNPRTGLYNEQFF. The CDR3 bases are TGTGCCAGCAACCCCCGGACAGGGCTTTACAATGAGCAGTTCTTC.

This rearrangement joins TRBV5-6 to TRBJ2-6; D is tentatively TRBD1 or TRBD2 (5 bases each). Germline CDR1 SGHDT, CDR2 YYEEEE. The ends were cut back, 0 bases at V and 4 bases at J, with 8 bases in the middle. The CDR3 is 15 amino acids. CDR3 DNA sequence: TGTGCCAGCAGCTTGGTTGGGACCGGGGCCAACGTCCTGACTTTC. As protein: CASSLVGTGANVLTF.

The genes are TRBV12-2 and TRBJ1-2; the tabulated D call, TRBD1, remains unverified against the DNA. TRBV12-2 corresponds to a pseudogene. This CDR3 is built from 15 residues. The CDR3 bases are TGTGCAAGTCGCTTAGCGGGCAGGGGGAACTATGGCTACACCTTC. Translation: CASRLAGRGNYGYTF.

V is TRBV28 and J is TRBJ1-4; D call uncertain. Trimming stripped 6 bases from V and 8 bases from J, with 13 bases between. The CDR3 is made up of 13 amino acids. Germline V gives CDR1 MDHEN, CDR2 SYDVKM. CDR3 region: CASRVLGYEKLFF. The CDR3 nucleotides are TGTGCCAGCAGAGTTTTAGGGTACGAAAAACTGTTTTTT.

In its sample, this clone was seen once. This rearrangement joins TRBV2 to TRBJ1-2, with 8 bases matching TRBD1. V shed 11 bases and J 7 bases; nucleotides not matched to a gene: 15. Germline CDR1 and CDR2: SNHLY and FYNNEI. CDR3 size: 14 residues. Here the CDR3 reads CAGSGQEGLGGYTF. CDR3 DNA sequence: TGTGCCGGGTCGGGACAGGAAGGCTTGGGTGGCTACACCTTC.

Turning to this clone: In this CDR3 the conserved last residue, phenylalanine or tryptophan, is missing, so a read error is likely. The rearrangement links TRBV2 to TRBJ1-2, with TRBD1 matching over 9 bases. The CDR3 is made up of 13 amino acids. The junction had 2 bases not matched to a gene; V was cut back by 6 bases and J by 3 bases. From germline, CDR1 is SNHLY and CDR2 FYNNEI. The CDR3 here is CASSGQGYYGYTL. The CDR3 bases are TGTGCCAGCAGCGGACAGGGGTACTATGGCTACACCCTC.

The chain links TRBV29-1 to TRBJ1-2; possible D gene TRBD1, 5 bases. This CDR3 region has 14 residues. Trimming removed 4 bases from V and 5 bases from J, with 17 bases in between. Germline V gene sequence: CDR1 SQVTM, CDR2 ANQGSEA. This chain's CDR3 is CSVGGDGDLYGYTF. In DNA form, the CDR3 reads TGCAGCGTTGGGGGGGACGGGGATCTTTATGGCTACACCTTC. The complete variable domain, with remaining parts taken from reference TRBV29-1 and TRBJ1-2, reads SAVISQKPSRDICQRGTSLTIQCQVDSQVTMMFWYRQQPGQSLTLIATANQGSEATYESGFVIDKFPISRPNLTFSTLTVSNMSPEDSSIYLCSVGGDGDLYGYTFGSGTRLTVV.

The V gene is TRBV7-2, the J gene TRBJ2-2; 12 bases agree with TRBD1. The germline V gene has CDR1 SGHTA and CDR2 FQGNSA. The ends lost 3 bases at V and 7 bases at J; junction bases unmatched: 9. CDR3 length: 17 amino acids. CDR3 amino acids: CASSLDPGQGAFGELFF. The CDR3, as DNA: TGTGCCAGCAGCTTGGACCCGGGACAGGGGGCTTTCGGGGAGCTGTTTTTT. Drawing the rest from reference TRBV7-2 and TRBJ2-2, the complete variable domain is GAGVSQSPSNKVTEKGKDVELRCDPISGHTALYWYRQSLGQGLEFLIYFQGNSAPDKSGLPSDRFSAERTGGSVSTLTIQRTQQEDSAVYLCASSLDPGQGAFGELFFGEGSRLTVL.

J is TRBJ1-2 and V is TRBV30; the D is unclear. Germline V gene sequence: CDR1 GTSNPN, CDR2 SVGIG (reference sequence). The V end lost 5 bases, the J end lost 5 bases, and 18 bases lay between the germline ends. CDR3 size: 14 residues. DNA of the CDR3: TGTGCCTGGGGACGGGAAGGCCCGACGTATGGCTACACCTTC. It codes for CAWGREGPTYGYTF.

The chain has TRBV9 and TRBJ2-3; the D is unclear. The CDR3 extends over 16 amino acids. Germline V gene sequence: CDR1 SGDLS, CDR2 YYNGEE. V lost 3 bases and J lost 1, with 15 bases in between. CDR3 nucleotides: TGTGCCAGCAGCGCCCGTAGGGATCTTGGCACAGATACGCAGTATTTT. It encodes CASSARRDLGTDTQYF.

V gene TRBV11-1 combines with J gene TRBJ2-7; D is possibly TRBD1 (5 bases). Trimming left V 6 bases short and J 12 bases short, with 18 bases between. There are 12 residues in the CDR3. CDR1 SGHAT and CDR2 FQDESV come from the germline V gene (reference sequence). The CDR3 loop reads CASSRTDKRAYF. The CDR3 bases are TGTGCCAGCAGTCGGACGGACAAACGGGCGTACTTC.

This chain joins TRBV4-3 and TRBJ2-1, with 10 bases matching TRBD2. Per germline, CDR1 LGHNA and CDR2 YSLEER. V lost 4 bases, J lost 5 bases, and 2 bases stayed unmatched. CDR3 length: 14 amino acids. The CDR3 is CASSRGLANNEQFF. CDR3 bases: TGCGCCAGCAGCCGGGGACTAGCGAACAATGAGCAGTTCTTC.

The chain links TRBV30 to TRBJ1-2; D perhaps matches TRBD1 (5 bases). The CDR3 covers 15 residues. Germline CDR1 and CDR2: GTSNPN and SVGIG (reference sequence). Between the trimmed V and J ends, which lost 0 bases and 5 bases, there was a span of 16 bases. This CDR3 reads CAWSVLWGTGYGYTF. CDR3 nucleotide sequence: TGTGCCTGGAGTGTATTATGGGGCACTGGGTATGGCTACACCTTC. The full variable domain, rest sourced from reference TRBV30 and TRBJ1-2, is SQTIHQWPATLVQPVGSPLSLECTVEGTSNPNLYWYRQAAGRGLQLLFYSVGIGQISSEVPQNLSASRPQDRQFILSSKKLLLSDSGFYLCAWSVLWGTGYGYTFGSGTRLTVV.

The chain has TRBV11-2 and TRBJ2-5; no firm D call. The CDR3 totals 13 residues. Germline CDR1 and CDR2: SGHAT and FQNNGV. The ends were cut back, 1 base at V and 5 bases at J, with 8 bases in the middle. Written as DNA, the CDR3 is TGTGCCAGCAGCTTAGTAATTCTGGAGACCCAGTACTTC. Translation gives CASSLVILETQYF.

This chain uses TRBV6-5 with TRBJ1-5, with 8 bases matching TRBD1. The CDR3 is 15 residues long. The germline V gene encodes CDR1 MNHEY and CDR2 SVGAGI. Trimming cost V 6 bases and J 6 bases; bases outside gene matches: 10. The CDR3 here is CASSPTGGVGQPQHF. The CDR3 DNA reads TGTGCCAGCAGCCCCACAGGGGGAGTCGGTCAGCCCCAGCATTTT.

The chain links TRBV7-7 to TRBJ2-5; tentative D call: TRBD2 (6 bases). CDR1 and CDR2 (germline): SSHAT, FNYEAQ (reference sequence). This CDR3 is 15 amino acids long. Trimming shortened V by 4 bases and J by 4 bases, and 16 bases separated the two germline ends. The CDR3 spells CASSSGAGLRETQYF. In DNA, the CDR3 is TGTGCCAGCAGCTCCGGGGCGGGGTTACGAGAGACCCAGTACTTC. Using reference TRBV7-7 and TRBJ2-5 for the parts outside the CDR3, the full variable domain is GAGVSQSPRYKVTKRGQDVTLRCDPISSHATLYWYQQALGQGPEFLTYFNYEAQPDKSGLPSDRFSAERPEGSISTLTIQRTEQRDSAMYRCASSSGAGLRETQYFGPGTRLLVL.

The genes are TRBV7-2 and TRBJ2-7; TRBD1 aligns across 7 bases. This CDR3 spans 15 amino acids. Germline trimming cut 1 base from V and 1 base from J; bases unmatched to any gene: 4. CDR1 and CDR2 (germline): SGHTA, FQGNSA. DNA of the CDR3: TGTGCCAGCAGCTTAGTGAGGGGACAGTCCTACGAGCAGTACTTC. Protein sequence: CASSLVRGQSYEQYF.